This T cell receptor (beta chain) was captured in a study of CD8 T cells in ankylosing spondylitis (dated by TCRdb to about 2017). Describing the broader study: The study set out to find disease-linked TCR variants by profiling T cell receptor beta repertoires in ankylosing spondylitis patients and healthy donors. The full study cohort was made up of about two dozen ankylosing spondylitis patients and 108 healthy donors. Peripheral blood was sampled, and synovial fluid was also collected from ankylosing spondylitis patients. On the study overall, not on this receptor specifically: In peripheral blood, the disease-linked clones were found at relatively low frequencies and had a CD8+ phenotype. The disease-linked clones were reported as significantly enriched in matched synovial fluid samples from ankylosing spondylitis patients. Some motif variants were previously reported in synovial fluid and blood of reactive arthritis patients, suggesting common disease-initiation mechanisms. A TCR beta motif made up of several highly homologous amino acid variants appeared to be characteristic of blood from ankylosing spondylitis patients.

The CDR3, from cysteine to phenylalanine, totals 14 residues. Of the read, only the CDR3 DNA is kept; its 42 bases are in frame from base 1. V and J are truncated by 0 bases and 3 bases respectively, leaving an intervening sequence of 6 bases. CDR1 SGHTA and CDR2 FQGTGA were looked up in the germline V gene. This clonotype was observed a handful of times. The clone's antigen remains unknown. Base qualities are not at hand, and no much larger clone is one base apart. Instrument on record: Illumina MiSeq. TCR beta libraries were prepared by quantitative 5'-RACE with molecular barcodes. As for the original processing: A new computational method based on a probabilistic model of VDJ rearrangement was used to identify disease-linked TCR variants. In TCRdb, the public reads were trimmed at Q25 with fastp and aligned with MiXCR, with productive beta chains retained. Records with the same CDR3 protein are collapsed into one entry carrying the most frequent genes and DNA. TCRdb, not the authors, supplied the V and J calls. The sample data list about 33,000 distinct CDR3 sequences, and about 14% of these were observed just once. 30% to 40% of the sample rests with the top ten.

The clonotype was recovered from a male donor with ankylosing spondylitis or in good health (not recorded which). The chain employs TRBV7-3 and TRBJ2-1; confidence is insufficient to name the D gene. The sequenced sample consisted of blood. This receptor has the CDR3 CASSLTYNYNEQFF. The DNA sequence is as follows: TGTGCCAGCAGCTTAACGTACAACTACAATGAGCAGTTCTTC.